The 30 T cell receptor beta chains reported below all come from one sample, sequenced in a study of T cell responses to AZD1222 COVID-19 vaccine. Clones were sequenced by immunoSEQ multiplex PCR, and TCRdb holds only the in-frame ones, with some missing. The table lists about 120,000 clones, 70% to 90% of them singletons. The sequencing here drew on peripheral blood, taken on day 0 of AZD1222 vaccination. These receptors were collected from an adult in good health.

This chain uses TRBV5-1 with TRBJ2-3, with 14 nucleotides matching TRBD2. This CDR3 is built from 18 residues. V was clipped by 3 bases and J by 6 bases; unmatched bases: 12. CDR1 and CDR2 from the germline V gene are SGHRS and YFSETQ. CDR3 region: CASSSYGGTSGRSDTQYF. The DNA of the CDR3 is TGCGCCAGCAGCTCCTACGGAGGGACTAGCGGGAGATCCGATACGCAGTATTTT. The whole variable domain, remainder taken from reference TRBV5-1 and TRBJ2-3, is KAGVTQTPRYLIKTRGQQVTLSCSPISGHRSVSWYQQTPGQGLQFLFEYFSETQRNKGNFPGRFSGRQFSNSRSEMNVSTLELGDSALYLCASSSYGGTSGRSDTQYFGPGTRLTVL.

V gene TRBV4-3 combines with J gene TRBJ2-2; no firm D call. This CDR3 has 15 amino acids. CDR1 LGHNA and CDR2 YSLEER come from the germline V gene. V dropped 1 base and J dropped 7 bases, with 13 bases sitting between them. The CDR3 DNA reads as TGCGCCAGCAGCCAAGTCTCCGGGTTCGGCGGGGAGCTGTTTTTT. Translated: CASSQVSGFGGELFF.

J is TRBJ2-3 and V is TRBV7-3; 13 nucleotides agree with TRBD2. The CDR3 has 18 amino acids. The J segment lost 2 bases and the V segment lost 3 bases, leaving 8 bases of the junction unmatched. CDR1 is SGHTA and CDR2 is FQGTGA in the germline V gene. The CDR3, as DNA: TGTGCCAGCAGCTTGACTAGCGGGGGGTCGCGGCTCACAGATACGCAGTATTTT. This translates into CASSLTSGGSRLTDTQYF.

The rearrangement links TRBV4-2 to TRBJ1-2; tentative D call: TRBD1 (5 bases). The germline V and J ends were trimmed by 0 bases and 8 bases, with 16 bases remaining between them. There are 15 residues in the CDR3. CDR1 and CDR2 from the germline V gene are LGHNA and YNFKEQ. Here the CDR3 reads CASSQDLGPGKGYTF. Here the CDR3 DNA reads TGTGCCAGCAGCCAAGATCTCGGACCAGGGAAGGGCTACACCTTC.

The chain recombines TRBV6-4 with TRBJ2-2; no definite D call. V was pared by 3 bases and J by 2 bases, with 7 bases between. The CDR3 extends over 14 amino acids. The germline V gene encodes CDR1 MRHNA and CDR2 SNTAGT. The CDR3 DNA reads as TGTGCCAGCAGTGAACAGAGTAACACCGGGGAGCTGTTTTTT. This codes for CASSEQSNTGELFF.

The chain uses TRBV18 and TRBJ2-1; 11 positions match TRBD2. Germline loops: CDR1 KGHSH, CDR2 LQKENI. V gave up 5 bases and J gave up 3 bases; unmatched junction bases: 6. This CDR3 is built from 16 residues. CDR3 in amino acids: CASSGLLAGGYNEQFF. The CDR3 DNA reads as TGTGCCAGCTCAGGCCTCCTAGCGGGGGGCTACAATGAGCAGTTCTTC.

The gene calls are TRBV11-2 and TRBJ1-2; 11 bases line up with TRBD1. The CDR3 sequence is 12 residues long. Per the germline V gene, CDR1 is SGHAT and CDR2 is FQNNGV. Germline trimming cut 5 bases from V and 9 bases from J; bases unmatched to any gene: 2. Here the CDR3 DNA reads TGTGCCAGCAGCCGGGACAGGGGGAGCTACACCTTC. Translated: CASSRDRGSYTF.

The V call is TRBV7-9, the J call TRBJ1-1; D gene ambiguous. This CDR3 contains 15 residues. CDR1 and CDR2 from the germline V gene are SEHNR and FQNEAQ (reference sequence). Trimming removed 0 bases at V and 4 bases at J, with 12 bases between. CDR3 sequence reads: CASSLAVDFSTEAFF. The DNA for the CDR3 is TGTGCCAGCAGCTTAGCGGTCGACTTTTCCACTGAAGCTTTCTTT.

V usage is TRBV6-2 or TRBV6-3 and J usage is TRBJ2-1; 8 nucleotides agree with TRBD1. This CDR3 has 15 residues. Germline V CDR1 and CDR2: MNHEY, SVGEGT. V was pared by 5 bases and J by 7 bases, with 10 bases of the junction left unmatched. The CDR3 sequence is CASSQGATTGNEQFF. The CDR3 region has the DNA TGTGCCAGCAGTCAGGGGGCAACTACGGGGAATGAGCAGTTCTTC.

The rearrangement links TRBV7-3 to TRBJ2-3; D may be TRBD1 (6 bases). Germline V CDR1 and CDR2: SGHTA, FQGTGA. V was shortened by 3 bases and J by 4 bases, with 14 bases between the two germline ends. The CDR3 totals 15 residues. CDR3 in amino acids: CASSFTGNRADTQYF. The CDR3 DNA follows: TGTGCCAGCAGCTTTACAGGGAATCGCGCAGATACGCAGTATTTT.

The chain uses TRBV7-2 and TRBJ1-4; 7 bases are a match to TRBD1. The length of the CDR3 is 16 residues. Per germline, CDR1 SGHTA and CDR2 FQGNSA. J was trimmed by 8 bases and V by 5 bases; bases with no gene match: 14. CDR3 sequence: CASSPWIDRVDEKLFF. CDR3 coding DNA: TGTGCCAGCAGCCCCTGGATTGACAGGGTCGACGAAAAACTGTTTTTT.

This rearrangement joins TRBV6-6 to TRBJ2-3, with no clear D. Trimming took 2 bases from V and 5 from J, leaving 8 bases between them. The CDR3 sequence is 13 residues long. The V gene's germline CDR1 is MNHNY and CDR2 SVGAGI (reference sequence). DNA for the CDR3: TGTGCCAGCAGTTACGAGCCAAAAGATACGCAGTATTTT. Protein sequence: CASSYEPKDTQYF.

This clone occurred a few times. The J gene is TRBJ2-7, the V gene TRBV11-2; D is undetermined. Germline assignment: CDR1 SGHAT and CDR2 FQNNGV. The CDR3 extends over 14 amino acids. With 5 bases removed from V and 1 base from J, the gap between germline ends came to 12 bases. The CDR3 nucleotides are TGTGCCAGCAGCGCGGAATCAGCGTCCTACGAGCAGTACTTC. It is translated as CASSAESASYEQYF.

This chain connects TRBV9 to TRBJ2-1; 9 bases fit TRBD1. V dropped 0 bases and J dropped 5; count of bases not matched to a gene: 15. The CDR3 has 19 amino acids. The germline CDR1 and CDR2 sequences are SGDLS and YYNGEE. CDR3 loop: CASSVAGDRASHRDNEQFF. The CDR3 coding sequence is TGTGCCAGCAGCGTAGCTGGGGACAGGGCCTCCCATCGAGACAATGAGCAGTTCTTC. Variable domain in full (rest from reference TRBV9 and TRBJ2-1): DSGVTQTPKHLITATGQRVTLRCSPRSGDLSVYWYQQSLDQGLQFLIQYYNGEERAKGNILERFSAQQFPDLHSELNLSSLELGDSALYFCASSVAGDRASHRDNEQFFGPGTRLTVL.

The chain carries TRBV6-2 or TRBV6-3 and TRBJ1-5; perhaps TRBD1 as D (6 bases). The CDR3 is made up of 16 amino acids. Germline values: CDR1 MNHEY, CDR2 SVGEGT. Trimming stripped 2 bases from V and 3 bases from J, with 14 bases between. CDR3 sequence (DNA): TGTGCCAGCAGTTACGGGGGCTGGTTGGACAATCAGCCCCAGCATTTT. The encoded protein is CASSYGGWLDNQPQHF.

The V and J genes are TRBV7-8 and TRBJ1-1; D ambiguous. V lost 1 base, J lost 4 bases, and 13 bases lay in between. Germline loops: CDR1 SGHVS, CDR2 FQNEAQ. The CDR3 spans 15 residues. The CDR3 DNA sequence: TGTGCCAGCAGCTTAGTTTCCTTACGGGCCACTGAAGCTTTCTTT. This gives the protein CASSLVSLRATEAFF. The whole variable domain, filled in from reference TRBV7-8 and TRBJ1-1, reads GAGVSQSPRYKVAKRGQDVALRCDPISGHVSLFWYQQALGQGPEFLTYFQNEAQLDKSGLPSDRFFAERPEGSVSTLKIQRTQQEDSAVYLCASSLVSLRATEAFFGQGTRLTVV.

The sample holds a few counts of this clone. V usage is TRBV7-3 and J usage is TRBJ2-2; D gene unclear. Deletions cut 5 bases from V and 1 base from J, with 14 bases between. The CDR3 runs to 16 residues. The germline gives CDR1 SGHTA, CDR2 FQGTGA. CDR3 sequence (DNA): TGTGCCAGCAGCCCCCAGAGAACGGGGAACACCGGGGAGCTGTTTTTT. Translation gives CASSPQRTGNTGELFF.

The chain is built from TRBV6-5 and TRBJ1-6, with 10 bases matching TRBD1. Germline CDR1 MNHEY, CDR2 SVGAGI. V lost 5 bases, J lost 9 bases, and 7 bases stayed unmatched. The CDR3 extends over 15 amino acids. CDR3 in DNA: TGTGCCAGCAGTCCTATGACAGGGGGCGTTTCACCCCTCCACTTT. Translation gives CASSPMTGGVSPLHF.

The J gene is TRBJ1-3, the V gene TRBV14; unclear D gene. Trimming removed 0 bases from V and 2 bases from J, with 8 bases in between. There are 15 residues in the CDR3. Germline CDR1 reads SGHDN; CDR2 reads FVKESK. The CDR3 here is CASSQDGRTGNTIYF. CDR3 nucleotide sequence: TGTGCCAGCAGCCAAGATGGCAGAACTGGAAACACCATATATTTT.

V and J are TRBV27 and TRBJ1-2, with 10 bases that match TRBD1. V was clipped by 10 bases and J by 4 bases; unmatched bases: 9. Germline V gene lookup returns CDR1 MNHEY and CDR2 SMNVEV (reference sequence). The CDR3 sequence is 14 residues long. The CDR3 region is CATRSTGGTYGYTF. The CDR3 DNA sequence: TGTGCCACCCGGTCGACAGGGGGCACCTATGGCTACACCTTC.

The genes are TRBV7-9 and TRBJ1-1; D unclear. V lost 2 bases and J 5 bases, leaving 15 bases between the germline ends. CDR1 SEHNR and CDR2 FQNEAQ come from the germline V gene (reference sequence). The CDR3 runs to 15 residues. CDR3 region: CASSLISGGRTEAFF. CDR3 in DNA: TGTGCCAGCAGCTTAATATCGGGCGGACGGACTGAAGCTTTCTTT.

The chain recombines TRBV2 with TRBJ1-5; 9 positions agree with TRBD1. Germline CDR1 SNHLY, CDR2 FYNNEI. The CDR3 runs 14 residues. V was pared by 6 bases and J by 7 bases, with 7 bases of the junction left unmatched. CDR3 protein: CASSPGQGRQPQHF. CDR3 sequence (DNA): TGTGCCAGCAGCCCCGGACAGGGGAGGCAGCCCCAGCATTTT.

The chain uses TRBV28 and TRBJ1-4; 8 bases agree with TRBD1. With 6 bases clipped from V and 9 bases from J, the junction kept 6 bases outside the gene matches. CDR3 length: 13 residues. The germline V gene has CDR1 MDHEN and CDR2 SYDVKM. The CDR3 DNA sequence: TGTGCCAGCAGCCCCGACAGGGGCAAAAAACTGTTTTTT. Its translation is CASSPDRGKKLFF.

The chain recombines TRBV6-5 with TRBJ1-4, with TRBD1 identical over 9 bases. The germline gives CDR1 MNHEY, CDR2 SVGAGI. Germline trimming cut 11 bases from V and 6 bases from J; bases unmatched to any gene: 13. The CDR3 runs to 15 residues. CDR3 in DNA: TGTGCCGGGGGTCTAGGGGGACAGGGTCATGAAAAACTGTTTTTT. This sequence encodes CAGGLGGQGHEKLFF.

The J gene is TRBJ1-1, the V gene TRBV28; a possible D gene is TRBD1 (5 bases). Deletions cut 7 bases from V and 7 bases from J, with 13 bases between. The length of the CDR3 is 12 residues. The V gene's germline CDR1 is MDHEN and CDR2 SYDVKM. The CDR3 bases are TGTGCCAGCAAACCTGGCAGGGTTGAAGCTTTCTTT. Protein sequence: CASKPGRVEAFF.

The V and J genes are TRBV11-2 and TRBJ2-3, with D perhaps assigned TRBD1 or TRBD2 (5 bases each). The CDR3 is 12 residues long. Trimming cost V 5 bases and J 6 bases, with 9 bases left between them. Per the germline V gene, CDR1 is SGHAT and CDR2 is FQNNGV. CDR3 loop: CASSPRDDTQYF. CDR3 sequence (DNA): TGTGCCAGCAGCCCCAGGGACGATACGCAGTATTTT.

The chain combines TRBV12-2 with TRBJ2-7; the table names TRBD1, a call not compared with the DNA. TRBV12-2 is shown as a pseudogene. The CDR3 has 15 residues. CDR3 region: CASRLSAGETYEQYF. For the CDR3, the DNA is TGTGCAAGTCGCCTAAGTGCAGGGGAGACCTACGAGCAGTACTTC.

The sample holds one count of this clone. The chain combines TRBV7-2 with TRBJ2-5; no firm D call. Germline V gene lookup returns CDR1 SGHTA and CDR2 FQGNSA. CDR3 length: 13 residues. V was trimmed by 0 bases and J by 2 bases, leaving 4 bases between them. The CDR3 loop is CASSLADQETQYF. DNA of the CDR3: TGTGCCAGCAGCTTAGCGGATCAAGAGACCCAGTACTTC. The variable domain in full, completed from reference TRBV7-2 and TRBJ2-5, reads GAGVSQSPSNKVTEKGKDVELRCDPISGHTALYWYRQSLGQGLEFLIYFQGNSAPDKSGLPSDRFSAERTGGSVSTLTIQRTQQEDSAVYLCASSLADQETQYFGPGTRLLVL.

The V call is TRBV7-7, the J call TRBJ2-2, with TRBD1 identical over 9 bases. The junction had 9 bases not matched to a gene; V was cut back by 1 base and J by 6 bases. There are 17 residues in the CDR3. CDR1 is SSHAT, CDR2 FNYEAQ, per germline (reference sequence). CDR3 loop: CASSLGTGVPPAGELFF. As DNA, the CDR3 is TGTGCCAGCAGCTTAGGGACAGGGGTTCCCCCCGCCGGGGAGCTGTTTTTT.

This clone was detected only a few times. This chain uses TRBV23-1 with TRBJ2-5, with 8 bases fitting TRBD1. TRBV23-1 qualifies as an ORF whose function is uncertain. The CDR3 length is 17 residues. Trimming cost V 4 bases and J 1 base; bases outside gene matches: 11. The CDR3 bases are TGCGCCAGCAGTCCCACCGGACAGGGAATGTGCCAAGAGACCCAGTACTTC. Its translation is CASSPTGQGMCQETQYF.